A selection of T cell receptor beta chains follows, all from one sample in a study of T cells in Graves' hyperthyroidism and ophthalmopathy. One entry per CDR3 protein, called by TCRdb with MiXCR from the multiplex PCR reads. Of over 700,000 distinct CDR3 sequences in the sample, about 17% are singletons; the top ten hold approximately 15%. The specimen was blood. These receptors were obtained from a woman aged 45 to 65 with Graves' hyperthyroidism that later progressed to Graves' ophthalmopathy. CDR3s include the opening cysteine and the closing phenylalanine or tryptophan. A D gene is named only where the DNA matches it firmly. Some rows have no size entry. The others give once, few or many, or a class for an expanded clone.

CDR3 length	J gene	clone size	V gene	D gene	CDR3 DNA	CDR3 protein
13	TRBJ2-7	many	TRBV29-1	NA	TGCAGCGTCGAAAGAGAGGGCTCCTACGAGCAGTACTTC	CSVEREGSYEQYF
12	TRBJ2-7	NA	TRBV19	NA	TGTGCCACTGAAAACCCACCCTACGAGCAGTACTTC	CATENPPYEQYF
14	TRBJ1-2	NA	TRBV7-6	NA	TGTGCCAGCAGCTCAAGGGCAATCGGGAGCGGCTACACCTTC	CASSSRAIGSGYTF
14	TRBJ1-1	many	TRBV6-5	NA	TGTGCCAGCAGTTACTCGTACAGTTCCACTGAAGCTTTCTTT	CASSYSYSSTEAFF
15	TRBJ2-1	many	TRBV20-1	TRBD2	TGCAGTGCTGTCCTAGCGGGGGGATCCTACAATGAGCAGTTCTTC	CSAVLAGGSYNEQFF
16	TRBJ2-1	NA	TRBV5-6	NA	TGTGCCAGCAGCCTAAACCAATGGGCCCGTCGTAATGAGCAGTTCTTC	CASSLNQWARRNEQFF
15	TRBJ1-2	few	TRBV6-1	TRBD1	TGTGCCAGCAGTTATTCCGGGACAGGGGATTATGGCTACACCTTC	CASSYSGTGDYGYTF
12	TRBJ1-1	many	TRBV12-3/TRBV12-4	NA	TGTGCCAGCACCCCCCTGGACAGTGAAGCTTTCTTT	CASTPLDSEAFF
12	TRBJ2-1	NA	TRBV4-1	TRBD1	TGCGCCAGCAGCCCGGACAGGGTTTGGCAGTTCTTC	CASSPDRVWQFF
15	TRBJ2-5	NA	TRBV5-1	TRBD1	TGCGCCAGCAAGCCTACGGGACAGTCCCAAGAGACCCAGTACTTC	CASKPTGQSQETQYF
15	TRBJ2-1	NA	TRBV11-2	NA	TGTGCCAGCAGCCCGAACGCAGAGATATACAATGAGCAGTTCTTC	CASSPNAEIYNEQFF
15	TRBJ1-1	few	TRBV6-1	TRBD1	TGTGCCAGCAAACGAACGGGACAGCGAGACGTTGAAGCTTTCTTT	CASKRTGQRDVEAFF
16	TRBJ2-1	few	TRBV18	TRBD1	TGTGCCAGCTCACCACCGCAGGGGGCTTCCTACAATGAGCAGTTCTTC	CASSPPQGASYNEQFF
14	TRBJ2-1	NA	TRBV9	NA	TGTGCCAGCAGCGTGGGGGGAGTATACAATGAGCAGTTCTTC	CASSVGGVYNEQFF
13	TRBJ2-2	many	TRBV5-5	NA	TGTGCCAGCAGCTTGGTAGTTCTCGGGGAGCTGTTTTTT	CASSLVVLGELFF
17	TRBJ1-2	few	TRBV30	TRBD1	TGTGCCTGGAGTGTACGAGGTCAGGGACAGCGGGCATATGGCTACACCTTC	CAWSVRGQGQRAYGYTF
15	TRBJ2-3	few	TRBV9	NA	TGTGCCAGCAGCGTCGGGGGAATTAGCACAGATACGCAGTATTTT	CASSVGGISTDTQYF
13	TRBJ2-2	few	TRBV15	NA	TGTGCCACCAGCAGAGTAGGAACCGGGGAGCTGTTTTTT	CATSRVGTGELFF
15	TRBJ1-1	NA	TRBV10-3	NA	TGTGCCATCAGAGGGGACGTCAACATGAACACTGAAGCTTTCTTT	CAIRGDVNMNTEAFF
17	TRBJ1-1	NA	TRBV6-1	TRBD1	TGTGCCAGCATTCCTCTCGGGACAGGGGCAATCGACACTGAAGCTTTCTTT	CASIPLGTGAIDTEAFF
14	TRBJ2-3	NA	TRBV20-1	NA	TGCAGTGCTCCGGGACCACAACTCACAGATACGCAGTATTTT	CSAPGPQLTDTQYF
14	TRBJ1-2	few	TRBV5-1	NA	TGCGCCAGCAGCTTGAACAGGGCCCCCTATGGCTACACCTTC	CASSLNRAPYGYTF
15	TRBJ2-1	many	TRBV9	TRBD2	TGTGCCAGCAGCCCAAGACTAGCGGGGTACAATGAGCAGTTCTTC	CASSPRLAGYNEQFF
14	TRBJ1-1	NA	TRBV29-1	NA	TGCAGCGTCGTTGTCCAGGGGAAAGACACTGAAGCTTTCTTT	CSVVVQGKDTEAFF
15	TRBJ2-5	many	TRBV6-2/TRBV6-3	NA	TGTGCCAGCAGTTACGTGACAGGTTCCCAAGAGACCCAGTACTTC	CASSYVTGSQETQYF
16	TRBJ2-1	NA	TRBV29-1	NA	TGCAGCGTTGAAGCTTGGGGCGGGTACTCCTACAATGAGCAGTTCTTC	CSVEAWGGYSYNEQFF
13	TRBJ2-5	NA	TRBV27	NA	TGTGCCAGCAGCGCGGAGGCCCAAGAGACCCAGTACTTC	CASSAEAQETQYF
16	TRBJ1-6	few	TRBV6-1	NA	TGTGCCAGCAGTGATCCAGACAGATCCTATAATTCACCCCTCCACTTT	CASSDPDRSYNSPLHF
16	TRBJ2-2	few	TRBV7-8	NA	TGTGCCAGCAGCTTAGGGGAATGGGGAAACGCCGGGGAGCTGTTTTTT	CASSLGEWGNAGELFF
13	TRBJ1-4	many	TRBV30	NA	TGTGCCTGGAGTCCGCAGGGAAGTGAAAAACTGTTTTTT	CAWSPQGSEKLFF
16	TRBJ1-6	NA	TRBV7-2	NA	TGTGCCAGCAGCCTCGGACGGAGCTCCTATAATTCACCCCTCCACTTT	CASSLGRSSYNSPLHF
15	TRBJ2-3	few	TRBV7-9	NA	TGTGCCAGCAGCTCGGGACTAGGGGGCGAAGATACGCAGTATTTT	CASSSGLGGEDTQYF
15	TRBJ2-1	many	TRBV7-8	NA	TGTGCCAGCAGTAACGGGCGTACGCTGGCGAATGAGCAGTTCTTC	CASSNGRTLANEQFF
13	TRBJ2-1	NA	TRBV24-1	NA	TGTGCCACAGCGGCTGGAGGCCACAATGAGCAGTTCTTC	CATAAGGHNEQFF
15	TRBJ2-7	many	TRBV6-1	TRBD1	TGTGCCAGCAGTCCCCAGACAGGGGGACTCTACGAGCAGTACTTC	CASSPQTGGLYEQYF
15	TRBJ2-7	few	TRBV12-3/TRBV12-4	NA	TGTGCCAGCAGTATCTCCGGGAGAGAACCCTACGAGCAGTACTTC	CASSISGREPYEQYF
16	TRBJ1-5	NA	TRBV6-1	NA	TGTGCCAGCAGTCCAGGACAGATAGATAGCAATCAGCCCCAGCATTTT	CASSPGQIDSNQPQHF
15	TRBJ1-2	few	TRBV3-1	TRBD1	TGTGCCAGCAGCCAGTTACAGGGGGCGGGCTATGGCTACACCTTC	CASSQLQGAGYGYTF
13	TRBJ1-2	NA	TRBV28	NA	TGTGCCAGCGATAAGAGCAGCGGTCTTGGCTACACCTTC	CASDKSSGLGYTF
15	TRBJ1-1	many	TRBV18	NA	TGTGCCAGCTCACCACCCCCGACAGTGAACACTGAAGCTTTCTTT	CASSPPPTVNTEAFF
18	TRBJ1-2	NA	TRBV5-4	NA	TGTGCCAGCAGCCGGGACATCGAGGGGTTGTCGGTTCGGGATGGCTACACCTTC	CASSRDIEGLSVRDGYTF
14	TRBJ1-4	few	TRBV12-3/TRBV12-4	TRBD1	TGTGCCAGCAGTCCCCAGGGGGGTTATGAAAAACTGTTTTTT	CASSPQGGYEKLFF
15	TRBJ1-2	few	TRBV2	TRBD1	TGTGCCAGCAGTGAAAGGACAGGCTCTAACTATGGCTACACCTTC	CASSERTGSNYGYTF
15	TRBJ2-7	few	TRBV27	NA	TGTGCCAGCAGTTTTTTCCGGGAAGGGACCTACGAGCAGTACTTC	CASSFFREGTYEQYF
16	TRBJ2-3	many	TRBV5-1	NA	TGCGCCAGCAGCCTTCCGGGGGTCCAAAACACAGATACGCAGTATTTT	CASSLPGVQNTDTQYF
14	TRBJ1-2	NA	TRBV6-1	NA	TGTGCCAGCTTACGCGGGGCAGGGAGTAATGGCTACACCTTC	CASLRGAGSNGYTF
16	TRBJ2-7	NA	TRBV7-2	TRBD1	TGTGCCAGCAGCTTAGGGGGGGACAGGGAGCACTACGAGCAGTACTTC	CASSLGGDREHYEQYF
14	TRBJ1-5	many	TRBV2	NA	TGTGCCAGCAGTGAATCTGGGTATAGCCAGCCCCAGCATTTT	CASSESGYSQPQHF
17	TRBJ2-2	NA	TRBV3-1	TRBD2	TGTGCCAGCAGCCAAGATGTTCTAGCGGGGGTCGCCGTGGAGCTGTTTTTT	CASSQDVLAGVAVELFF
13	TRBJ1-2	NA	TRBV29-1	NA	TGCAGCGTTGTTAACCCTCCGAACTATGGCTACACCTTC	CSVVNPPNYGYTF
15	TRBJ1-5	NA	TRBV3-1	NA	TGTGCCAGCAGCCAATCCTTCCAGGGCAATCAGCCCCAGCATTTT	CASSQSFQGNQPQHF
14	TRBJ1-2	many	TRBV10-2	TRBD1	TGCGCCAGCATGGGGACAGGGGTTATCTATGGCTACACCTTC	CASMGTGVIYGYTF
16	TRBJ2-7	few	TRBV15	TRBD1	TGTGCCACCAGCAGAGGCGGCGGCAGGGGGCGATACGAGCAGTACTTC	CATSRGGGRGRYEQYF
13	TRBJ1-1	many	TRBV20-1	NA	TGCAGTGCTAGAGCAGAGGGATTTGGTGAAGCTTTCTTT	CSARAEGFGEAFF